These T cell receptor beta chains were read from a single sample in a study of blood T cell repertoires in COVID-19. The data were produced by immunoSEQ multiplex PCR, yet TCRdb's version contains in-frame clones alone and is incomplete. The top ten clones hold roughly 4.5% of a sample with nearly 60,000 clones, about 83% of them seen once. Sequencing was carried out using peripheral blood. These receptors came from a man aged 40-55 years with active COVID-19. CDR3s include the opening cysteine and the closing phenylalanine or tryptophan. D genes are given only for firm matches.

.	TRBV10-3	TRBJ1-1	CAISRVEPNTEAFF
.	TRBV6-6	TRBJ1-2	CASSYGGENYGYTF
.	TRBV6-2/TRBV6-3	TRBJ2-2	CASSSRTGELFF
TRBD2	TRBV2	TRBJ2-1	CASSEWGEGEQFF
TRBD1	TRBV24-1	TRBJ1-5	CATSGDRGRNQPQHF
.	TRBV27	TRBJ1-1	CASSSGTSNTEAFF
TRBD1	TRBV19	TRBJ1-1	CASRSTGQAFF
.	TRBV4-2	TRBJ2-1	CASSQGQGRYEQFF
.	TRBV3-1/TRBV3-2	TRBJ2-6	CASSQRFQVSGANVLTF
TRBD1	TRBV6-5	TRBJ2-7	CASRDWTGVVEQYF
.	TRBV6-6	TRBJ2-5	CASSYSVTGGAQYF
.	TRBV9	TRBJ2-3	CASSSRRPGGGDTQYF
TRBD1	TRBV19	TRBJ2-4	CASSKEGQGFRNIQYF
TRBD2	TRBV28	TRBJ2-1	CASSAPGRRNNEQFF
TRBD2	TRBV5-1	TRBJ2-7	CASSLAGLAGEDEQYF
.	TRBV6-1	TRBJ1-5	CASSEGPYQPQHF
.	TRBV9	TRBJ2-7	CASSVSAGATYEQYF
TRBD1	TRBV4-1	TRBJ2-1	CASSPAHRGVDNEQFF
TRBD1	TRBV7-7	TRBJ2-1	CASSRGTGVSEQFF
.	TRBV3-1/TRBV3-2	TRBJ1-1	CASSQGPTRKAFF
.	TRBV5-4	TRBJ1-1	CASSLQGLTEAFF
.	TRBV15	TRBJ1-6	CATSRDMAGRGSPLHF
.	TRBV3-1/TRBV3-2	TRBJ1-1	CASRLDSRPTEAFF
.	TRBV30	TRBJ1-4	CAWSRARGDEKLFF
TRBD1	TRBV28	TRBJ2-7	CASSTGTALQYF
TRBD1	TRBV27	TRBJ2-5	CASSLSGERRATGGIRETQYF
.	TRBV5-6	TRBJ1-4	CASSWIGQSNEKLFF
TRBD2	TRBV19	TRBJ2-1	CASSIGGSGGFYNEQFF
TRBD2	TRBV2	TRBJ2-3	CASSLTRGGQGDTQYF
.	TRBV9	TRBJ2-2	CASSFSGPANTGELFF
.	TRBV7-2	TRBJ2-2	CASSSQGTGELFF
.	TRBV19	TRBJ2-2	CASSIIGKNTGELFF
TRBD1	TRBV2	TRBJ2-3	CASKGDSLTDTQYF
TRBD2	TRBV27	TRBJ2-1	CASSLSERGPYNEQFF
.	TRBV28	TRBJ2-1	CASSSQPLAAYNEQFF
TRBD2	TRBV5-4	TRBJ2-1	CASRQSGKAYNEQFF
TRBD2	TRBV19	TRBJ2-2	CASSILAGRSNTGELFF
.	TRBV27	TRBJ2-7	CASSPMGGEQYF
TRBD2	TRBV5-6	TRBJ2-7	CASSFMSSGSLYEQYF
.	TRBV7-3	TRBJ1-1	CASSLRGVWTEAFF
.	TRBV27	TRBJ2-1	CASSGGYYNEQFF
.	TRBV6-5	TRBJ2-3	CATTQRFTDTQYF
.	TRBV4-2	TRBJ1-1	CASSPKARGVTEAFF
.	TRBV5-8	TRBJ1-1	CASRSTRNTEAFF
TRBD2	TRBV9	TRBJ2-3	CASREREAADTQYF